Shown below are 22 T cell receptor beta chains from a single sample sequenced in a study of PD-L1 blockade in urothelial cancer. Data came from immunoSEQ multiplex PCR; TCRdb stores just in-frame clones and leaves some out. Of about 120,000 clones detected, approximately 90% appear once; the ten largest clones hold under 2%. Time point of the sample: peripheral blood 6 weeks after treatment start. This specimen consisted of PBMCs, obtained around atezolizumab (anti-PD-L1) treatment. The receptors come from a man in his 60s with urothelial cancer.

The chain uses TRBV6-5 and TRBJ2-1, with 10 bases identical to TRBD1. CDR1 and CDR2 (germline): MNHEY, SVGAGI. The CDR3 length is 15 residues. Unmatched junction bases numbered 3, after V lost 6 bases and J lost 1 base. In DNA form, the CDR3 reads TGTGCCAGCAGAGCGGGACAGGGGTCCTACAATGAGCAGTTCTTC. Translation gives CASRAGQGSYNEQFF.

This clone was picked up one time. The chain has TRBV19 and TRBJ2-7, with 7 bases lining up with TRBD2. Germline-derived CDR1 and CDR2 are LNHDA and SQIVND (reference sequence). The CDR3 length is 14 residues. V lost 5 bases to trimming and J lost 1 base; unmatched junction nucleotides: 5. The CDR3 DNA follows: TGTGCCAGTAGTTCAGCGGGACGATCCTACGAGCAGTACTTC. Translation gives CASSSAGRSYEQYF.

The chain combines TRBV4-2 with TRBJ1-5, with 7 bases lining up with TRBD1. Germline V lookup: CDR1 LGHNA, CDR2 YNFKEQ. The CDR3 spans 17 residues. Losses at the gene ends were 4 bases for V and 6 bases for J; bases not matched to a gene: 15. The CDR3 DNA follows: TGTGCCAGCAGCCGAGATTATGGGCAGGGGGACGGTCAGCCCCAGCATTTT. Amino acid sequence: CASSRDYGQGDGQPQHF.

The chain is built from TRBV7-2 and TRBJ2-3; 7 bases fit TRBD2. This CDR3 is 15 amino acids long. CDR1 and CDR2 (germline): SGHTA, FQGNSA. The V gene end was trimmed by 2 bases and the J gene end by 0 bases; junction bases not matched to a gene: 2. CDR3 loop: CASSLLGGSTDTQYF. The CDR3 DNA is TGTGCCAGCAGCTTACTCGGGGGGAGCACAGATACGCAGTATTTT. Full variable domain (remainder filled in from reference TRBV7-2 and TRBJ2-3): GAGVSQSPSNKVTEKGKDVELRCDPISGHTALYWYRQSLGQGLEFLIYFQGNSAPDKSGLPSDRFSAERTGGSVSTLTIQRTQQEDSAVYLCASSLLGGSTDTQYFGPGTRLTVL.

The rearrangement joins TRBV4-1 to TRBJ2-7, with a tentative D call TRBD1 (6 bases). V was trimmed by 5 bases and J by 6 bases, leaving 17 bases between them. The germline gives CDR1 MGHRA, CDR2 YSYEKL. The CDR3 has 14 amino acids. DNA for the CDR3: TGCGCCAGCAGCTACGGCGGCAGGGGTTTCGAGCAGTACTTC. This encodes CASSYGGRGFEQYF.

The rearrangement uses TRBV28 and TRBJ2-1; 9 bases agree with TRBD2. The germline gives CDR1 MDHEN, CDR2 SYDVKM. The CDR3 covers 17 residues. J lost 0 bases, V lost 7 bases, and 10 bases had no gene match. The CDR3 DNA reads TGTGCCAGCATTTTTGGTAGCGGGAGCCTCTCCTACAATGAGCAGTTCTTC. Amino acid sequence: CASIFGSGSLSYNEQFF.

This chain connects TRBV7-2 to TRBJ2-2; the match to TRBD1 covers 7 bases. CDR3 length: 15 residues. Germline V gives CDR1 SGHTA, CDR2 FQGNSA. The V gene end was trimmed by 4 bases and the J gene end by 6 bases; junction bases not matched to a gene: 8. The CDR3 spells CASSWANTGAGELFF. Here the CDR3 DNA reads TGTGCCAGCAGCTGGGCGAACACAGGGGCCGGGGAGCTGTTTTTT.

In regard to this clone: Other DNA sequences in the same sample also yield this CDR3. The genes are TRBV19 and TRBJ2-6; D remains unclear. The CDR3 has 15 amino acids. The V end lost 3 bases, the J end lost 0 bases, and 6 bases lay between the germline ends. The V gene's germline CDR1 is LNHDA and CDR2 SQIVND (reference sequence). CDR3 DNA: TGTGCCAGTAGTATTGGCGGCTCTGGGGCCAACGTCCTGACTTTC. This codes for CASSIGGSGANVLTF. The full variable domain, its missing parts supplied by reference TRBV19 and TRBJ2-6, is DGGITQSPKYLFRKEGQNVTLSCEQNLNHDAMYWYRQDPGQGLRLIYYSQIVNDFQKGDIAEGYSVSREKKESFPLTVTSAQKNPTAFYLCASSIGGSGANVLTFGAGSRLTVL.

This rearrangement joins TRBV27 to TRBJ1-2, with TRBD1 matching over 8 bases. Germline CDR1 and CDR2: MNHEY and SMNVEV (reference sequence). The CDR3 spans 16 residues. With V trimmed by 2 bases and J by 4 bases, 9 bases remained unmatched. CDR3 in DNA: TGTGCCAGCAGTTTAGTATTCGGACAGGGTATCTATGGCTACACCTTC. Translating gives CASSLVFGQGIYGYTF.

CDR3 sequence reads: CASSLRRNTEAFF. CDR3 sequence (DNA): TGTGCCAGCAGCTTACGCAGGAACACTGAAGCTTTCTTT. This chain uses TRBV7-2 with TRBJ1-1; D is ambiguous. From germline, CDR1 is SGHTA and CDR2 FQGNSA. The CDR3 is 13 amino acids. V shed 2 bases and J shed 1 base, with 5 bases lying between them.

The DNA of the CDR3 is TGCAGCGTTGAAGGTAGGAGTGCGGCGTCGACCTACGAGCAGTACTTC. The encoded protein is CSVEGRSAASTYEQYF. The V call is TRBV29-1, the J call TRBJ2-7, with unresolved D. Trimming pared 1 base from V and 2 bases from J, leaving 18 bases between. CDR1 is SQVTM, CDR2 ANQGSEA, per germline. There are 16 residues in the CDR3.

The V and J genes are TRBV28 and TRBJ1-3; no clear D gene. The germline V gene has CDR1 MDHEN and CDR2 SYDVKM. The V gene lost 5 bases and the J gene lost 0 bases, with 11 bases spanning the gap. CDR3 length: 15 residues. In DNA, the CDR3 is TGTGCCAGCAGTCCTGACTTTTCCTCTGGAAACACCATATATTTT. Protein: CASSPDFSSGNTIYF. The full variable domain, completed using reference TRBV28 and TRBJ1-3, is DVKVTQSSRYLVKRTGEKVFLECVQDMDHENMFWYRQDPGLGLRLIYFSYDVKMKEKGDIPEGYSVSREKKERFSLILESASTNQTSMYLCASSPDFSSGNTIYFGEGSWLTVV.

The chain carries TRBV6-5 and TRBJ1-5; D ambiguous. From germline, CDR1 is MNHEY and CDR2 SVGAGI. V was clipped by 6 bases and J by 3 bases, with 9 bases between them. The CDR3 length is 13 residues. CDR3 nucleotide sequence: TGTGCCAGCAGCGACCAGGACAATCAGCCCCAGCATTTT. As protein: CASSDQDNQPQHF.

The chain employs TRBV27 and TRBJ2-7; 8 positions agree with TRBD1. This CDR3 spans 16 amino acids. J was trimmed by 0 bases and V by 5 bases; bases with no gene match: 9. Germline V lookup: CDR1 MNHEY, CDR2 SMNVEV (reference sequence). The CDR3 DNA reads TGTGCCAGCAGTAAAGGACAGGGCTCCAGCTCCTACGAGCAGTACTTC. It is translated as CASSKGQGSSSYEQYF.

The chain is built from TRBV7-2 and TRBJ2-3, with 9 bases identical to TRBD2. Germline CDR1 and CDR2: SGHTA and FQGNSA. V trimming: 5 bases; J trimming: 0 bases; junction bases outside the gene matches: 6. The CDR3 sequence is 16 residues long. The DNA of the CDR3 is TGTGCCAGCAGCCCCGGGACTAGCAAAAGCACAGATACGCAGTATTTT. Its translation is CASSPGTSKSTDTQYF.

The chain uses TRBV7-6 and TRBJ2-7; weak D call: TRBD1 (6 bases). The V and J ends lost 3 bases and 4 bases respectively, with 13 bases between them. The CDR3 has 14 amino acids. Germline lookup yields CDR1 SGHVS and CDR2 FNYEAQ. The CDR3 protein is CASSFETGHYEQYF. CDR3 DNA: TGTGCCAGCAGCTTCGAGACAGGCCATTACGAGCAGTACTTC.

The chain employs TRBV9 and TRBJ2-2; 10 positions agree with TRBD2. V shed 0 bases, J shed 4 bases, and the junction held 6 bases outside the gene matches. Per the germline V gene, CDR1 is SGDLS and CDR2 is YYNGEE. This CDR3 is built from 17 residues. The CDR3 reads CASSVEGASGGTGELFF. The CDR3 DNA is TGTGCCAGCAGCGTAGAAGGTGCTAGCGGGGGCACCGGGGAGCTGTTTTTT.

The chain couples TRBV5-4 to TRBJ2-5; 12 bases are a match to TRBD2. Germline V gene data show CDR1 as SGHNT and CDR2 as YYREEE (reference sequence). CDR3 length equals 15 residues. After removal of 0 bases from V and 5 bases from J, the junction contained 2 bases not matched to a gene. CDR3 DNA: TGTGCCAGCAGCTTGGCTAGCGGGAGGGCGGAGACCCAGTACTTC. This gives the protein CASSLASGRAETQYF.

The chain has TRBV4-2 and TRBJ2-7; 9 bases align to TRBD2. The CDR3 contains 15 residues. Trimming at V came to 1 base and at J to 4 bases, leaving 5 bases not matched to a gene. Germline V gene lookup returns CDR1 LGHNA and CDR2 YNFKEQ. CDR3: CASSQGASGEYEQYF. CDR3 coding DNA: TGTGCCAGCAGCCAAGGGGCTAGCGGGGAGTACGAGCAGTACTTC.

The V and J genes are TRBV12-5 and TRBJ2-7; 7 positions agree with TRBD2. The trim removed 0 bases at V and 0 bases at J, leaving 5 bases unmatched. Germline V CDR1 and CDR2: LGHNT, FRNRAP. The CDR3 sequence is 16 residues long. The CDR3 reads CASGLVTGGSSYEQYF. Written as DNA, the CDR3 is TGTGCTAGTGGTTTGGTAACCGGGGGGAGCTCCTACGAGCAGTACTTC.

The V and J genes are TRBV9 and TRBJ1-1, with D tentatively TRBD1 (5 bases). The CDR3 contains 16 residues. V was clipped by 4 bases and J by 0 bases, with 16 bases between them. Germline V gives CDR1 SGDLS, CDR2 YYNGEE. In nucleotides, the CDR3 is TGTGCCAGCAGCCCTATCAGGGATTCAGTGAACACTGAAGCTTTCTTT. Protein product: CASSPIRDSVNTEAFF.

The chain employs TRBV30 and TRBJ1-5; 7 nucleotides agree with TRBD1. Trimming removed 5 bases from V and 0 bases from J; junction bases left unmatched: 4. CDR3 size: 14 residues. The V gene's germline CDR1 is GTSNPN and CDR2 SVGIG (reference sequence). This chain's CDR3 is CAWAGQLSNQPQHF. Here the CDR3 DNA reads TGTGCCTGGGCGGGACAGCTTAGCAATCAGCCCCAGCATTTT.